One sample yielded the 32 T cell receptor beta chains listed below, sequenced in a study of cytomegalovirus exposure and HLA in healthy donors (dated by TCRdb to the late 2010s). The receptor library was made with the immunoSEQ multiplex PCR assay. The multiplex PCR relied on a mix of 60 forward primers for TCR Vbeta segments and 13 reverse primers for TCR Jbeta segments. What TCRdb holds here is the immuneACCESS table cut down to in-frame rearrangements. Part of the clones is not present; checked against another copy, under half of the missing clones reflect an unresolved V gene, and the others are unexplained. Here the sample has 150,000 to 200,000 clones; roughly 77% occur a single time. Of the sample, approximately 5% is held by the ten largest clones. Sequences were obtained from PBMCs. Source of these receptors: a man between 18 and 35 years old in good health and CMV-seropositive.

The chain uses TRBV6-1 and TRBJ2-2, with D perhaps matching TRBD1 (6 bases). The CDR3 runs 15 residues. Trimming left V 6 bases short and J 0 bases short, with 11 bases between. CDR1 MNHNS and CDR2 SASEGT come from the germline V gene. CDR3 coding DNA: TGTGCCAGCAGCGTGGACAGCTCGAACACCGGGGAGCTGTTTTTT. Translated: CASSVDSSNTGELFF.

The J gene is TRBJ2-1, the V gene TRBV2, with TRBD2 as a possible D gene (6 bases). V was pared by 6 bases and J by 12 bases, with 21 bases between. Looked up from germline, CDR1 is SNHLY and CDR2 is FYNNEI. The length of the CDR3 is 14 residues. The CDR3 sequence: CASRTGTETTGQFF. CDR3 nucleotides: TGTGCCAGCAGAACCGGGACTGAGACAACGGGGCAGTTCTTC.

Points on this clone: This specimen includes other DNA sequences encoding the same CDR3. V usage is TRBV6-1 and J usage is TRBJ2-7; 10 nucleotides match TRBD1. This CDR3 region has 14 residues. With 6 bases clipped from V and 0 bases from J, the junction kept 2 bases outside the gene matches. Germline CDR1 MNHNS, CDR2 SASEGT. CDR3 sequence (DNA): TGTGCCAGCAGCCGGGACAGGGGCTCCTACGAGCAGTACGTC. The encoded protein is CASSRDRGSYEQYV.

The chain has TRBV19 and TRBJ2-5; 11 positions match TRBD2. CDR3 length: 16 amino acids. The J segment lost 4 bases and the V segment lost 1 base, leaving 5 bases of the junction unmatched. CDR1 and CDR2 (germline): LNHDA, SQIVND (reference sequence). The CDR3 DNA follows: TGTGCCAGTAGTATAGGTGGGACTAGCGGTGGAGAGACCCAGTACTTC. Residues: CASSIGGTSGGETQYF. The full variable domain, with the rest looked up from reference TRBV19 and TRBJ2-5, is DGGITQSPKYLFRKEGQNVTLSCEQNLNHDAMYWYRQDPGQGLRLIYYSQIVNDFQKGDIAEGYSVSREKKESFPLTVTSAQKNPTAFYLCASSIGGTSGGETQYFGPGTRLLVL.

This sequence joins TRBV19 and TRBJ1-2; maybe TRBD1 (5 bases). CDR1 and CDR2 from the germline V gene are LNHDA and SQIVND (reference sequence). The CDR3 spans 12 residues. V dropped 7 bases and J dropped 3 bases, with 9 bases sitting between them. CDR3 nucleotide sequence: TGTGCCAGTAAAGGGGACTACTATGGCTACACCTTC. Residues: CASKGDYYGYTF.

This chain joins TRBV5-1 and TRBJ1-2; the D gene is possibly TRBD1 (6 bases). V was pared by 2 bases and J by 2 bases, with 7 bases between. CDR1 is SGHRS, CDR2 YFSETQ, per germline. CDR3 length: 13 amino acids. The CDR3 loop is CASSLGTNYGYTF. CDR3 DNA: TGCGCCAGCAGCTTAGGGACAAACTATGGCTACACCTTC. Filled out from reference TRBV5-1 and TRBJ1-2, the complete variable domain reads KAGVTQTPRYLIKTRGQQVTLSCSPISGHRSVSWYQQTPGQGLQFLFEYFSETQRNKGNFPGRFSGRQFSNSRSEMNVSTLELGDSALYLCASSLGTNYGYTFGSGTRLTVV.

The chain joins TRBV6-6 to TRBJ1-5; TRBD1 is a possible D gene (5 bases). Germline CDR1 is MNHNY and CDR2 is SVGAGI (reference sequence). The V end was cut by 7 bases, the J end by 11 bases, with 24 bases between. There are 15 residues in the CDR3. The CDR3 bases are TGTGCCAGCACTTCCGAAGGGGCACCTAGGTCGGCCCAGCATTTT. Translation: CASTSEGAPRSAQHF.

The rearrangement uses TRBV14 and TRBJ1-1, with TRBD1 matching 11 bases. The J segment lost 0 bases and the V segment lost 5 bases, leaving 8 bases of the junction unmatched. The V gene's germline CDR1 is SGHDN and CDR2 FVKESK. This CDR3 is 17 amino acids long. The CDR3 region is CASSARTGGVLNTEAFF. CDR3 bases: TGTGCCAGCAGCGCCAGGACAGGGGGCGTCTTGAACACTGAAGCTTTCTTT. Using reference TRBV14 and TRBJ1-1 for the parts outside the CDR3, the full variable domain is EAGVTQFPSHSVIEKGQTVTLRCDPISGHDNLYWYRRVMGKEIKFLLHFVKESKQDESGMPNNRFLAERTGGTYSTLKVQPAELEDSGVYFCASSARTGGVLNTEAFFGQGTRLTVV.

V usage is TRBV11-2 and J usage is TRBJ2-5; 10 bases match TRBD1. CDR1 is SGHAT and CDR2 is FQNNGV in the germline V gene. The CDR3 extends over 14 amino acids. V shed 5 bases and J 4 bases; nucleotides not matched to a gene: 4. This CDR3 is CASSPDRGGETQYF. The CDR3, as DNA: TGTGCCAGCAGCCCGGACAGGGGGGGAGAGACCCAGTACTTC.

CDR3: CASRAGTGQETQYF. Here the CDR3 DNA reads TGTGCCAGCAGAGCCGGAACAGGACAAGAGACCCAGTACTTC. The rearrangement links TRBV6-1 to TRBJ2-5; tentative D call: TRBD1 (5 bases). The CDR3 has 14 amino acids. With 6 bases removed from V and 2 bases from J, the gap between germline ends came to 13 bases. Per germline, CDR1 MNHNS and CDR2 SASEGT.

The gene calls are TRBV5-6 and TRBJ1-4; TRBD1 agrees at 12 bases. Germline V gives CDR1 SGHDT, CDR2 YYEEEE. This CDR3 has 14 amino acids. V lost 4 bases, J lost 10 bases, and 5 bases stayed unmatched. CDR3 amino acids: CASSTGTGGPKLFF. CDR3 sequence (DNA): TGTGCCAGCAGCACCGGGACAGGGGGCCCAAAACTGTTTTTT.

This chain links TRBV7-9 with TRBJ2-3, with 9 positions matching TRBD2. CDR1 and CDR2 from the germline V gene are SEHNR and FQNEAQ (reference sequence). The CDR3 length is 14 residues. V was clipped by 5 bases and J by 5 bases; unmatched bases: 5. CDR3 loop: CASSLGLAVDTQYF. CDR3 nucleotides: TGTGCCAGCAGCCTGGGACTAGCTGTAGATACGCAGTATTTT. Full variable domain (missing parts from reference TRBV7-9 and TRBJ2-3): DTGVSQNPRHKITKRGQNVTFRCDPISEHNRLYWYRQTLGQGPEFLTYFQNEAQLEKSRLLSDRFSAERPKGSFSTLEIQRTEQGDSAMYLCASSLGLAVDTQYFGPGTRLTVL.

The chain combines TRBV5-4 with TRBJ2-2, with 7 bases identical to TRBD2. Germline V gives CDR1 SGHNT, CDR2 YYREEE (reference sequence). J lost 4 bases, V lost 4 bases, and 7 bases had no gene match. CDR3 length equals 15 residues. CDR3 coding DNA: TGTGCCAGCAGCCCGGGAGGCTGGGGCACCGGGGAGCTGTTTTTT. As protein: CASSPGGWGTGELFF.

The chain couples TRBV18 to TRBJ2-5; D might be TRBD1 (5 bases). Germline V lookup: CDR1 KGHSH, CDR2 LQKENI. The V gene lost 2 bases and the J gene lost 2 bases, with 9 bases spanning the gap. There are 14 residues in the CDR3. CDR3 bases: TGTGCCAGCTCACCAGAGGCAGGGCAAGAGACCCAGTACTTC. Residues: CASSPEAGQETQYF.

The chain couples TRBV29-1 to TRBJ2-7; D gene ambiguous. Deletions cut 8 bases from V and 2 bases from J, with 16 bases between. Germline CDR1 reads SQVTM; CDR2 reads ANQGSEA. The CDR3 is 13 amino acids. CDR3: CSTRIRYPYEQYV. CDR3 in DNA: TGCAGCACACGTATCAGGTACCCCTACGAGCAGTACGTC.

A note on this clone: In the same sample, other DNA sequences code for this CDR3. CDR3 in amino acids: CASSPRQGNEAFF. The CDR3 DNA follows: TGTGCCAGCTCGCCTAGACAGGGAAATGAAGCTTTCTTT. This chain joins TRBV18 and TRBJ1-1, with 7 positions matching TRBD1. This CDR3 has 13 residues. V lost 6 bases, J lost 7 bases, and 8 bases stayed unmatched. CDR1 is KGHSH and CDR2 is LQKENI in the germline V gene.

This chain joins TRBV7-9 and TRBJ1-1; 7 bases are shared with TRBD1. The germline V gene has CDR1 SEHNR and CDR2 FQNEAQ (reference sequence). J gave up 5 bases and V 2 bases, and 11 bases lay outside the gene matches. This CDR3 has 16 residues. This CDR3 reads CASSLRPTGSRTEAFF. The CDR3 DNA reads TGTGCCAGCAGCTTAAGGCCGACAGGGAGTAGGACTGAAGCTTTCTTT.

The chain couples TRBV11-2 to TRBJ2-7, with 8 bases that match TRBD1. Trimming removed 2 bases from V and 6 bases from J; junction bases left unmatched: 6. The germline gives CDR1 SGHAT, CDR2 FQNNGV. This CDR3 is 14 amino acids long. Here the CDR3 reads CASSLTQGEPEQYV. The CDR3 nucleotides are TGTGCCAGCAGCTTAACACAGGGGGAGCCCGAGCAGTACGTC.

This clone was recorded only once. The V call is TRBV28, the J call TRBJ1-5; 10 bases map to TRBD1. The CDR3 totals 16 residues. V dropped 10 bases and J dropped 3; count of bases not matched to a gene: 12. Germline lookup yields CDR1 MDHEN and CDR2 SYDVKM. CDR3 sequence reads: CATHRTGGKVNQPQHF. CDR3 DNA sequence: TGTGCCACCCATAGGACAGGGGGAAAGGTCAATCAGCCCCAGCATTTT. Looking up the rest from reference TRBV28 and TRBJ1-5 gives the full variable domain: DVKVTQSSRYLVKRTGEKVFLECVQDMDHENMFWYRQDPGLGLRLIYFSYDVKMKEKGDIPEGYSVSREKKERFSLILESASTNQTSMYLCATHRTGGKVNQPQHFGDGTRLSIL.

V usage is TRBV15 and J usage is TRBJ1-2, with 8 bases that match TRBD1. Germline assignment: CDR1 LNHNV and CDR2 YYDKDF (reference sequence). Unmatched junction bases numbered 17, after V lost 1 base and J lost 4 bases. The CDR3 length is 19 residues. This chain's CDR3 is CATSRAYGQGGTIGYGYTF. In DNA, the CDR3 is TGTGCCACCAGCAGAGCCTACGGACAGGGTGGTACCATCGGCTATGGCTACACCTTC.

This chain uses TRBV27 with TRBJ2-5; the D gene is possibly TRBD2 (5 bases). Germline CDR1 is MNHEY and CDR2 is SMNVEV (reference sequence). This CDR3 contains 14 residues. The ends were cut back, 3 bases at V and 1 base at J, with 9 bases in the middle. The CDR3 bases are TGTGCCAGCAGTTTCGGACGGGGCCAAGAGACCCAGTACTTC. It specifies CASSFGRGQETQYF.

The chain links TRBV10-1 to TRBJ2-7, with D perhaps TRBD2 (6 bases). The germline V gene encodes CDR1 WNHNN and CDR2 SYGVQD (reference sequence). Trimming cost V 3 bases and J 4 bases, with 16 bases left between them. The CDR3 runs to 15 residues. The CDR3 loop is CASSERVGDSYEQYV. As DNA, the CDR3 is TGCGCCAGCAGTGAAAGGGTGGGGGACTCATACGAGCAGTACGTC.

This clone was counted between two and nine times. The gene calls are TRBV7-9 and TRBJ2-6, with D maybe TRBD1 (6 bases). V lost 5 bases and J lost 2, with 19 bases in between. Per the germline V gene, CDR1 is SEHNR and CDR2 is FQNEAQ (reference sequence). The CDR3 has 18 residues. The CDR3 sequence is CASSLYRVLGTGANVLTF. CDR3 coding DNA: TGTGCCAGCAGCCTGTACAGGGTACTCGGCACTGGGGCCAACGTCCTGACTTTC.

There are a few counts of this clone. CDR3 region: CASSRTGGEETQYF. In DNA form, the CDR3 reads TGCGCCAGCAGCCGGACAGGGGGCGAAGAGACCCAGTACTTC. The chain employs TRBV5-1 and TRBJ2-5, with TRBD1 matching over 11 bases. From germline, CDR1 is SGHRS and CDR2 YFSETQ. There are 14 residues in the CDR3. J lost 3 bases, V lost 4 bases, and 2 bases had no gene match.

The rearrangement links TRBV5-6 to TRBJ2-3; D is uncertain. The V end was cut by 0 bases, the J end by 5 bases, with 4 bases between. Looked up from germline, CDR1 is SGHDT and CDR2 is YYEEEE. This CDR3 has 12 amino acids. This chain's CDR3 is CASSLAGDTQYF. Written as DNA, the CDR3 is TGTGCCAGCAGCTTGGCAGGAGATACGCAGTATTTT.

The chain couples TRBV4-1 to TRBJ1-1, with D possibly TRBD1 on 6 matching bases. This CDR3 is built from 16 residues. The V and J ends lost 5 bases and 1 base respectively, with 17 bases between them. Germline lookup yields CDR1 MGHRA and CDR2 YSYEKL. CDR3 protein: CASSTPHPGENTEAFF. CDR3 DNA sequence: TGCGCCAGCAGCACACCCCACCCAGGGGAGAACACTGAAGCTTTCTTT.

V and J are TRBV30 and TRBJ1-1; D is uncertain. V was trimmed by 8 bases and J by 2 bases, leaving 12 bases between them. This CDR3 region has 12 residues. The germline gives CDR1 GTSNPN, CDR2 SVGIG (reference sequence). The CDR3 spells CAGGRTNTEAFF. The DNA for the CDR3 is TGTGCCGGAGGCAGGACTAACACTGAAGCTTTCTTT.

The CDR3: CASSFNGGGYNEQFF. The CDR3 DNA is TGTGCCAGCAGCTTCAACGGGGGAGGCTACAATGAGCAGTTCTTC. The rearrangement uses TRBV7-3 and TRBJ2-1, with D maybe TRBD2 (6 bases). Per the germline V gene, CDR1 is SGHTA and CDR2 is FQGTGA. Trimming took 3 bases from V and 3 from J, leaving 12 bases between them. This CDR3 is 15 amino acids long.

The J gene is TRBJ1-1, the V gene TRBV7-8, with 8 bases fitting TRBD1. With V trimmed by 5 bases and J by 1 base, 6 bases remained unmatched. The CDR3 loop spans 15 amino acids. Germline V CDR1 and CDR2: SGHVS, FQNEAQ. CDR3 nucleotides: TGTGCCAGCAGCCCTAGGGACAGGCCGAACACTGAAGCTTTCTTT. Its translation is CASSPRDRPNTEAFF.

The chain employs TRBV5-6 and TRBJ2-7; tentatively, D is TRBD2 (5 bases). The germline V gene encodes CDR1 SGHDT and CDR2 YYEEEE. V lost 4 bases, J lost 7 bases, and 15 bases lay in between. The CDR3 is 13 residues long. Here the CDR3 reads CASSLGSFREQYV. The CDR3 bases are TGTGCCAGCAGCCTTGGGAGTTTTCGGGAGCAGTACGTC.

The chain is built from TRBV28 and TRBJ1-5; D may be TRBD1 (6 bases). V lost 6 bases to trimming and J lost 5 bases, with 20 bases between them. Per germline, CDR1 MDHEN and CDR2 SYDVKM. The length of the CDR3 is 16 residues. CDR3 sequence (DNA): TGTGCCAGCAGCCTCCGTGGACAGCTCCCTCATCAGCCCCAGCATTTT. Encoded protein: CASSLRGQLPHQPQHF.

The V gene is TRBV9, the J gene TRBJ1-6; maybe TRBD1 (6 bases). The CDR3 is 16 residues long. In germline, CDR1 is SGDLS, CDR2 YYNGEE. Trimming cost V 4 bases and J 4 bases, with 15 bases left between them. As DNA, the CDR3 is TGTGCCAGCAGCTCCCCCGGACAGTCATATAATTCACCCCTCCACTTT. Its translation is CASSSPGQSYNSPLHF.